This T cell receptor (beta chain) was sequenced in a study of blood T cell repertoires in COVID-19. On the study more broadly: The study drew acute and convalescent COVID-19 samples from the United States, Italy and Spain. Sources were T cells, B-cell-depleted T cells, or PBMCs; the material itself was cDNA or gDNA.

Authors' methods: Amplification from reference gene primers served as the basis for estimated nucleated cell counts. TCRdb's copy holds only in-frame clones and misses some; the assay was immunoSEQ multiplex PCR. V, J and clone size are those of that table, while D and trimming were read from the DNA. The profile covers more than 95,000 clones, with 85% to 90% appearing a single time and 4.5% to 5.5% taken by the ten largest. Germline V gene data show CDR1 as LNHNV and CDR2 as YYDKDF (reference sequence). Trimming pared 5 bases from V and 7 bases from J, leaving 20 bases between. This CDR3 spans 16 amino acids.

Sequenced material: peripheral blood. The origin of this receptor is a human donor in a cohort sampled during active COVID-19. This sequence joins TRBV15 and TRBJ2-2; tentative D call: TRBD1 (5 bases). CDR3 amino acids: CATSPHRPIGHGELFF. CDR3 DNA: TGTGCCACCAGCCCCCACAGGCCTATAGGTCACGGGGAGCTGTTTTTT.